These T cell receptor beta chains were read from a single sample in a study of cytomegalovirus exposure and HLA in healthy donors. Repertoires were generated with immunoSEQ multiplex PCR, while TCRdb's copy carries only in-frame clones and drops some. The sample includes 150,000 to 200,000 clones, less than 75% of them seen just once. Sequencing input: PBMCs. These receptors all come from a girl aged 5-17 years in good health and CMV-seronegative. The CDR3 runs from the conserved cysteine through the conserved F or W. Each record gives: D gene, J gene, V gene, clone size, CDR3 DNA, CDR3 protein. The D gene is left open where the match is weak. Clone size is given for some rows only: seen once, a few or many times, or a class if the clone is expanded.

>.|TRBJ2-3|TRBV9|.
TGTGCCAGCACATACGAGGGTACTAGCACAGATACGCAGTATTTT
CASTYEGTSTDTQYF
>.|TRBJ1-1|TRBV9|.
TGTGCCAGCAGCGTGACATCGTACACTGAAGCTTTCTTT
CASSVTSYTEAFF
>.|TRBJ2-4|TRBV4-1|few
TGCGCCAGCAGCCAAGATTCCGGAGACATTCAGTACTTC
CASSQDSGDIQYF
>TRBD1|TRBJ1-6|TRBV4-1|.
TGCGCCAGCAGCCTTCCGGGACAGAACAATTCACCCCTCCACTTT
CASSLPGQNNSPLHF
>.|TRBJ1-1|TRBV5-1|.
TGCGCCAGCAGCATACCAGACAACGCCGCTTTCTTT
CASSIPDNAAFF
>.|TRBJ2-4|TRBV13|.
TGTGCCAGCAGCGAGGGGGAACCCAAAAACATTCAGTACTTC
CASSEGEPKNIQYF
>.|TRBJ1-1|TRBV5-1|.
TGCGCCAGCAGCTTGGACACTATGAACACTGAAGCTTTCTTT
CASSLDTMNTEAFF
>.|TRBJ2-1|TRBV7-9|once
TGTGCCAGCAGCTTAAAACTAGCAGGGTACAATGAGCAGTTCTTC
CASSLKLAGYNEQFF
>.|TRBJ1-1|TRBV5-8|few
TGTGCCAGCAGCTTTCTCCTGAACACTGAAGCTTTCTTT
CASSFLLNTEAFF
>TRBD2|TRBJ2-7|TRBV4-1|few
TGCGCCAGCAGCGCCGGACTAGCGGGGGGGCCGCACGAGCAGTACTTC
CASSAGLAGGPHEQYF
>TRBD1|TRBJ1-2|TRBV7-2|once
TGTGCCAGCAGCTTATCAGGGGGACTGGATGGCTACACCTTC
CASSLSGGLDGYTF